A single sample is the source of the 12 T cell receptor beta chains below, sequenced in a study of T cells in Graves' hyperthyroidism and ophthalmopathy. TCR beta CDR3 regions were amplified from RNA. Initially, a first-round RT-PCR of the TCR CDR3 employed the HTBI primer set. TCRdb reanalysed the multiplex PCR reads using MiXCR and keeps one entry per CDR3 protein. Found here are roughly 420,000 distinct CDR3 sequences, roughly 13% of them singletons; the top ten hold more than 4.5%. The sequencing sample was made of blood. The receptors originated from a woman aged 18 to 35 with Graves' hyperthyroidism.

The rearrangement links TRBV5-8 to TRBJ2-7, with D possibly matching TRBD1 (5 bases). CDR1 is SGHTS, CDR2 YDEGEE, per germline. This CDR3 has 14 amino acids. Trimming removed 0 bases from V and 1 base from J, with 8 bases in between. The DNA for the CDR3 is TGTGCCAGCAGCTTGGGAGACAGATCCTACGAGCAGTACTTC. It specifies CASSLGDRSYEQYF.

This clonotype appeared many times. The chain joins TRBV6-5 to TRBJ1-3; TRBD1 is a possible D gene (5 bases). Germline CDR1 reads MNHEY; CDR2 reads SVGAGI. The ends were cut back, 0 bases at V and 4 bases at J, with 10 bases in the middle. The CDR3 is made up of 15 amino acids. The CDR3 loop is CASSYSEGYGNTIYF. The CDR3 region has the DNA TGTGCCAGCAGTTACTCAGAGGGGTACGGAAACACCATATATTTT.

This clonotype came up many times. The chain couples TRBV27 to TRBJ2-1, with 10 bases lining up with TRBD2. The CDR3 is made up of 15 amino acids. J lost 6 bases, V lost 2 bases, and 4 bases had no gene match. The germline V gene encodes CDR1 MNHEY and CDR2 SMNVEV (reference sequence). The CDR3 loop reads CASSLLAGVVNEQFF. DNA for the CDR3: TGTGCCAGCAGTTTACTAGCGGGAGTTGTCAATGAGCAGTTCTTC.

The rearrangement joins TRBV15 to TRBJ1-1, with D possibly TRBD1 on 6 matching bases. The CDR3 runs to 13 residues. V lost 2 bases, J lost 5 bases, and 9 bases lay in between. Germline V CDR1 and CDR2: LNHNV, YYDKDF (reference sequence). CDR3 in DNA: TGTGCCACCAGCAGACGACAGGAGACTGAAGCTTTCTTT. This sequence encodes CATSRRQETEAFF.

This clonotype was seen more than once but under ten times. The chain combines TRBV19 with TRBJ1-5; D is possibly TRBD1 (6 bases). Per germline, CDR1 LNHDA and CDR2 SQIVND (reference sequence). The V gene lost 3 bases and the J gene lost 3 bases, with 12 bases spanning the gap. The CDR3 has 15 residues. The CDR3: CASSMSGQTNQPQHF. The DNA of the CDR3 is TGTGCCAGTAGTATGTCCGGACAGACCAATCAGCCCCAGCATTTT.

The rearrangement links TRBV5-1 to TRBJ2-7; 8 nucleotides line up with TRBD1. This CDR3 has 14 residues. In germline, CDR1 is SGHRS, CDR2 YFSETQ. J was trimmed by 2 bases and V by 4 bases; bases with no gene match: 5. CDR3 DNA sequence: TGCGCCAGCAGCCGCCGGACAGGGACCTACGAGCAGTACTTC. Residues: CASSRRTGTYEQYF.

This clonotype has a count of ten or more. The chain employs TRBV6-1 and TRBJ2-7; D ambiguous. The CDR3 has 14 residues. V lost 1 base and J lost 2, with 9 bases in between. Germline CDR1 and CDR2: MNHNS and SASEGT. CDR3 amino acids: CASSEEAGPYEQYF. CDR3 bases: TGTGCCAGCAGTGAAGAAGCTGGCCCCTACGAGCAGTACTTC.

This clonotype was detected only a few times. The chain recombines TRBV27 with TRBJ1-2; no clear D. The CDR3 is 13 amino acids. Per germline, CDR1 MNHEY and CDR2 SMNVEV (reference sequence). V lost 8 bases and J lost 1, with 11 bases in between. CDR3 in DNA: TGTGCCAGCGGTCAGAGTCTTAACTATGGCTACACCTTC. Its protein is CASGQSLNYGYTF.

This clonotype was counted ten times or more. The V and J genes are TRBV29-1 and TRBJ1-2, with D possibly TRBD1 on 6 matching bases. The CDR3 has 14 amino acids. The germline V gene has CDR1 SQVTM and CDR2 ANQGSEA. The ends were cut back, 7 bases at V and 8 bases at J, with 23 bases in the middle. CDR3 residues: CSGSGASTMGGYTF. The CDR3 bases are TGCAGCGGCTCGGGGGCGTCGACGATGGGGGGCTACACCTTC.

This clonotype came up many times. V gene TRBV12-3 or TRBV12-4 combines with J gene TRBJ2-1, with unresolved D. V lost 6 bases and J lost 5, with 17 bases in between. CDR3 length: 15 amino acids. CDR3 amino acids: CASSLSALSNNEQFF. For the CDR3, the DNA is TGTGCCAGCAGCTTGAGCGCCTTGTCAAACAATGAGCAGTTCTTC.

This clonotype was detected a few times. The DNA of the CDR3 is TGTGCCAGCAGCTCCCCAAAGACTAGCGGGTCCTACGAGCAGTACTTC. It specifies CASSSPKTSGSYEQYF. V usage is TRBV11-1 and J usage is TRBJ2-7, with TRBD2 matching 10 bases. Germline CDR1 is SGHAT and CDR2 is FQDESV (reference sequence). The CDR3 sequence is 16 residues long. Trimming took 4 bases from V and 1 from J; bases not matched to a gene: 7.

This clonotype was observed many times. The chain's CDR3 is CSARRTSGRDEQYF. The CDR3 nucleotides are TGCAGTGCTAGAAGGACTAGCGGGAGAGACGAGCAGTACTTC. The chain is built from TRBV20-1 and TRBJ2-7; 13 nucleotides line up with TRBD2. The CDR3 is 14 residues long. V lost 2 bases, J lost 5 bases, and 3 bases stayed unmatched. Germline V gene lookup returns CDR1 DFQATT and CDR2 SNEGSKA (reference sequence).